This entry lists 23 T cell receptor beta chains sequenced from one sample in a study of shared clonotypes between healthy human individuals. This table comes from immunoSEQ multiplex PCR, and its TCRdb copy is limited to in-frame clones, with some not included. Among 650,000 to 750,000 clones listed, around 72% were seen once. The specimen was memory CD4+ T cells sorted from blood. Specified subset: CD45RA-negative fraction. These receptors came from a woman in her twenties or thirties in good health.

This clone was counted a single time. The chain is built from TRBV25-1 and TRBJ1-4, with D possibly being TRBD1 (5 bases). The ends were cut back, 0 bases at V and 6 bases at J, with 20 bases in the middle. Germline CDR1 and CDR2: MGHDK and SYGVNS. The CDR3 extends over 18 amino acids. This CDR3 reads CASSEYRGSMGVDEKLFF. The DNA for the CDR3 is TGTGCCAGCAGTGAATATCGTGGGTCTATGGGGGTAGATGAAAAACTGTTTTTT. The complete variable domain, with remaining parts taken from reference TRBV25-1 and TRBJ1-4, reads EADIYQTPRYLVIGTGKKITLECSQTMGHDKMYWYQQDPGMELHLIHYSYGVNSTEKGDLSSESTVSRIRTEHFPLTLESARPSHTSQYLCASSEYRGSMGVDEKLFFGSGTQLSVL.

The chain has TRBV9 and TRBJ2-7, with 9 bases that match TRBD2. V was pared by 0 bases and J by 4 bases, with 8 bases of the junction left unmatched. This CDR3 is built from 16 residues. Per germline, CDR1 SGDLS and CDR2 YYNGEE. The CDR3 is CASSVAPTSGPYEQYF. The CDR3 DNA reads as TGTGCCAGCAGCGTAGCACCGACTAGCGGACCTTACGAGCAGTACTTC.

V usage is TRBV10-1 and J usage is TRBJ2-3; 9 bases line up with TRBD1. The CDR3 contains 15 residues. Germline V CDR1 and CDR2: WNHNN, SYGVQD (reference sequence). With V trimmed by 11 bases and J by 2 bases, 11 bases remained unmatched. The CDR3 DNA reads TGCGCCTCCGCCGCCCGGACAGGGGCCACAGATACGCAGTATTTT. This translates into CASAARTGATDTQYF.

The J gene is TRBJ1-2, the V gene TRBV29-1; D unclear. Germline-derived CDR1 and CDR2 are SQVTM and ANQGSEA. The CDR3 sequence is 13 residues long. Trimming removed 6 bases at V and 4 bases at J, with 15 bases between. CDR3 amino acids: CSVYGLDLYGYTF. As DNA, the CDR3 is TGCAGCGTATATGGACTAGACCTCTATGGCTACACCTTC. The full variable domain, rest sourced from reference TRBV29-1 and TRBJ1-2, is SAVISQKPSRDICQRGTSLTIQCQVDSQVTMMFWYRQQPGQSLTLIATANQGSEATYESGFVIDKFPISRPNLTFSTLTVSNMSPEDSSIYLCSVYGLDLYGYTFGSGTRLTVV.

J is TRBJ2-7 and V is TRBV19; D gene uncertain. CDR1 and CDR2 from the germline V gene are LNHDA and SQIVND (reference sequence). Trimming shortened V by 7 bases and J by 1 base, and 14 bases separated the two germline ends. The CDR3 runs to 14 residues. CDR3 protein: CASIVGSWSYEQYF. The CDR3 region has the DNA TGTGCCAGTATTGTGGGGTCATGGTCCTACGAGCAGTACTTC.

The chain is built from TRBV7-8 and TRBJ1-1, with D hard to call. Trimming shortened V by 1 base and J by 2 bases, and 11 bases separated the two germline ends. The CDR3 has 15 amino acids. CDR1 SGHVS and CDR2 FQNEAQ come from the germline V gene. CDR3 protein: CASSLDQKPNTEAFF. CDR3 in DNA: TGTGCCAGCAGCTTAGATCAGAAGCCTAACACTGAAGCTTTCTTT.

This chain uses TRBV19 with TRBJ2-7; TRBD2 matches at 11 bases. This CDR3 comprises 15 residues. Trimming took 4 bases from V and 0 from J; bases not matched to a gene: 2. The germline V gene has CDR1 LNHDA and CDR2 SQIVND (reference sequence). CDR3 loop: CASSTLAGDSYEQYF. In DNA, the CDR3 is TGTGCCAGTAGTACACTAGCGGGAGACTCCTACGAGCAGTACTTC.

This rearrangement joins TRBV11-2 to TRBJ2-3, with D uncertain. This CDR3 region has 12 residues. Trimming shortened V by 1 base and J by 6 bases, and 5 bases separated the two germline ends. From germline, CDR1 is SGHAT and CDR2 FQNNGV. The CDR3 protein is CASSLAGDTQYF. CDR3 sequence (DNA): TGTGCCAGCAGCTTAGCAGGTGATACGCAGTATTTT.

The chain combines TRBV2 with TRBJ2-5; the D is unclear. The V gene's germline CDR1 is SNHLY and CDR2 FYNNEI. Between the trimmed V and J ends, which lost 4 bases and 5 bases, there was a span of 11 bases. The CDR3 extends over 13 amino acids. CDR3 protein: CASSALVLETQYF. Written as DNA, the CDR3 is TGTGCCAGCAGTGCCCTTGTGTTGGAGACCCAGTACTTC.

V usage is TRBV4-2 and J usage is TRBJ1-1, with D perhaps matching TRBD1 (6 bases). The length of the CDR3 is 14 residues. V was shortened by 4 bases and J by 11 bases, with 20 bases between the two germline ends. Germline CDR1 LGHNA, CDR2 YNFKEQ. The CDR3 here is CASSRSEPGVGAFF. CDR3 in DNA: TGTGCCAGCAGCCGATCAGAACCAGGGGTTGGGGCTTTCTTT.

The V gene is TRBV5-1, the J gene TRBJ1-3, with no clear D. CDR3 length: 14 residues. Germline V gene data show CDR1 as SGHRS and CDR2 as YFSETQ. The V gene lost 4 bases and the J gene lost 3 bases, with 11 bases spanning the gap. CDR3 region: CASSPGRGGNTIYF. The CDR3 coding sequence is TGCGCCAGCAGCCCTGGGAGAGGTGGAAACACCATATATTTT.

V is TRBV5-1 and J is TRBJ1-4; D is uncertain. Looked up from germline, CDR1 is SGHRS and CDR2 is YFSETQ. V was shortened by 4 bases and J by 0 bases, with 10 bases between the two germline ends. This CDR3 region has 15 residues. The CDR3 region has the DNA TGCGCCAGCAGCAAGAGTTCCCCAACTAATGAAAAACTGTTTTTT. The encoded protein is CASSKSSPTNEKLFF.

The chain combines TRBV19 with TRBJ2-6, with TRBD1 matching 7 bases. CDR1 is LNHDA and CDR2 is SQIVND in the germline V gene (reference sequence). V dropped 6 bases and J dropped 0; count of bases not matched to a gene: 14. The CDR3 totals 19 residues. CDR3 nucleotides: TGTGCCAGTAGAAAGGGACAGCCCACTTCTACCTCTGGGGCCAACGTCCTGACTTTC. It specifies CASRKGQPTSTSGANVLTF.

This clone was seen only a few times. The J gene is TRBJ2-3, the V gene TRBV28; D is perhaps TRBD2 (5 bases). CDR3 length: 15 amino acids. Looked up from germline, CDR1 is MDHEN and CDR2 is SYDVKM. Trimming cost V 8 bases and J 5 bases, with 20 bases left between them. The CDR3 region has the DNA TGTGCCAGCCAGGAGGAGCGTGGTCTGCGAGATACGCAGTATTTT. The encoded protein is CASQEERGLRDTQYF.

This clone appeared a few times. The chain is built from TRBV27 and TRBJ1-5; TRBD1 matches 8 bases. CDR1 MNHEY and CDR2 SMNVEV come from the germline V gene (reference sequence). V dropped 6 bases and J dropped 3; count of bases not matched to a gene: 4. The CDR3 is 14 amino acids. In DNA form, the CDR3 reads TGTGCCAGCAGCCCGGACAGGGTCAATCAGCCCCAGCATTTT. It specifies CASSPDRVNQPQHF.

This clone appeared a single time. This chain joins TRBV27 and TRBJ2-1; D unresolved. Trimming removed 6 bases at V and 7 bases at J, with 13 bases between. Germline V gene data show CDR1 as MNHEY and CDR2 as SMNVEV (reference sequence). The CDR3 length is 13 residues. The CDR3 protein is CASSLLAQNEQFF. CDR3 DNA: TGTGCCAGCAGCCTCCTCGCGCAAAATGAGCAGTTCTTC.

The chain links TRBV11-2 to TRBJ2-7; D uncertain. The CDR3 is made up of 15 amino acids. V lost 0 bases to trimming and J lost 3 bases, with 12 bases between them. From germline, CDR1 is SGHAT and CDR2 FQNNGV. In nucleotides, the CDR3 is TGTGCCAGCAGCTTAGATCAGGCCTACAGCTACGAGCAGTACTTC. Residues: CASSLDQAYSYEQYF.

The J gene is TRBJ2-7, the V gene TRBV2, with 8 bases fitting TRBD2. V was pared by 6 bases and J by 0 bases, with 7 bases of the junction left unmatched. CDR1 is SNHLY and CDR2 is FYNNEI in the germline V gene. The CDR3 has 15 residues. DNA of the CDR3: TGTGCCAGCAGACTAGCGGTACAAGGCTCCTACGAGCAGTACTTC. Protein sequence: CASRLAVQGSYEQYF.

This clone was seen repeatedly, ten times or more. Other DNA variants within this sample encode the same CDR3. The chain carries TRBV6-6 and TRBJ2-3; D ambiguous. Germline CDR1 MNHNY, CDR2 SVGAGI (reference sequence). Deletions cut 2 bases from V and 6 bases from J, with 6 bases between. The CDR3 covers 12 residues. DNA for the CDR3: TGTGCCAGCAGTTACGGGCCTGATACGCAGTATTTT. The encoded protein is CASSYGPDTQYF.

The V call is TRBV18, the J call TRBJ2-2; D is unclear. Per germline, CDR1 KGHSH and CDR2 LQKENI. V was cut by 3 bases and J by 8 bases, with 7 bases left in between. The CDR3 loop spans 12 amino acids. This chain's CDR3 is CASSPEVGELFF. The CDR3 nucleotides are TGTGCCAGCTCACCTGAGGTTGGGGAGCTGTTTTTT.

This clone was found many times. The chain uses TRBV11-2 and TRBJ2-2; 12 nucleotides match TRBD1. Germline V gene data show CDR1 as SGHAT and CDR2 as FQNNGV. Trimming at V came to 5 bases and at J to 12 bases, leaving 7 bases not matched to a gene. The length of the CDR3 is 14 residues. The CDR3: CASSPGQGARKLFF. As DNA, the CDR3 is TGTGCCAGCAGCCCGGGACAGGGGGCTAGGAAGCTGTTTTTT.

This clone was observed a few times. The chain combines TRBV5-1 with TRBJ2-7; a weak D match, TRBD1 (6 bases). This CDR3 is built from 15 residues. V was clipped by 4 bases and J by 0 bases, with 14 bases between them. The germline gives CDR1 SGHRS, CDR2 YFSETQ. The DNA for the CDR3 is TGCGCCAGCAGCACCGACGGACAGAGCTCCTACGAGCAGTACTTC. It yields the protein CASSTDGQSSYEQYF.

The chain combines TRBV7-2 with TRBJ2-5; D may be TRBD1 or TRBD2 (5 bases each). V lost 5 bases and J 2 bases, leaving 15 bases between the germline ends. Germline CDR1 reads SGHTA; CDR2 reads FQGNSA. The CDR3 is made up of 15 amino acids. CDR3: CASSPARGEQETQYF. CDR3 DNA: TGTGCCAGCAGCCCAGCTAGAGGGGAGCAAGAGACCCAGTACTTC.